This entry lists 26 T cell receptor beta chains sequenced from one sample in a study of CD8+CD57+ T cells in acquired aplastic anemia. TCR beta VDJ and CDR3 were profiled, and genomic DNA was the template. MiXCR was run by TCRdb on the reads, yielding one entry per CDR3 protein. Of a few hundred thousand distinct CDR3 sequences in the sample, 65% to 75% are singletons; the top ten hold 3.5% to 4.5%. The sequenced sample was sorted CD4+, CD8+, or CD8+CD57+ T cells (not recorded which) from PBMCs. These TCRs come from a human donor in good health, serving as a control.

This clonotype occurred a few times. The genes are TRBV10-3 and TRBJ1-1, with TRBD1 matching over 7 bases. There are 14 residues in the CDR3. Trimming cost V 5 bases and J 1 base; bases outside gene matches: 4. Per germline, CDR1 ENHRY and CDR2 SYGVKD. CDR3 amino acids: CAISFGTENTEAFF. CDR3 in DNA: TGTGCCATCAGTTTTGGGACAGAGAACACTGAAGCTTTCTTT.

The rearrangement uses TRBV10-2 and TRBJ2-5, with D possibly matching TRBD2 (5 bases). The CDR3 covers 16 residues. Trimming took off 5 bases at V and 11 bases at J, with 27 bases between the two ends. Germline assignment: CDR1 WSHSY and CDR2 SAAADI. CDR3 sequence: CASSSVRRGNQATQYF. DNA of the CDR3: TGCGCCAGCAGTAGTGTCCGCAGAGGGAACCAAGCGACGCAGTACTTC.

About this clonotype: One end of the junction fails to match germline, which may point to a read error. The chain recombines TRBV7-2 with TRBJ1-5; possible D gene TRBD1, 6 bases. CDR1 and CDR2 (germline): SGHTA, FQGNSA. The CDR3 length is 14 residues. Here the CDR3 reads CASSQDRTGGDTQF. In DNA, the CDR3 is TGTGCCAGCAGCCAAGACAGGACGGGAGGAGATACGCAGTTT.

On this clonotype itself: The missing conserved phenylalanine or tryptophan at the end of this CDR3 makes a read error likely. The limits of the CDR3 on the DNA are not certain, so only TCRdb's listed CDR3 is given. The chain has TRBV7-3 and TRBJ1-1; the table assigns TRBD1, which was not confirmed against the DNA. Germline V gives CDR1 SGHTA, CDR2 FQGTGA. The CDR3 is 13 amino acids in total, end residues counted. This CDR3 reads CASSPGTGAGEQY.

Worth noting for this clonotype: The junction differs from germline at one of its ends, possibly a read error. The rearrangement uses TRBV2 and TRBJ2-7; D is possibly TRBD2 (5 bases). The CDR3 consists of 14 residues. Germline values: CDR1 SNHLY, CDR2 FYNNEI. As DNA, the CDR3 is TGTGCCAGCGGGCAGGAGACTGCAAACAACGGGGAGCACTTC. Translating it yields CASGQETANNGEHF.

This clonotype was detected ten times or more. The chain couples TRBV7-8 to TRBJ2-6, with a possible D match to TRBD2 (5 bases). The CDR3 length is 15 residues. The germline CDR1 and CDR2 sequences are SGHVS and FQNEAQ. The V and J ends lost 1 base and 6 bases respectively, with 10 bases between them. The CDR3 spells CASSLGRGVANVLTF. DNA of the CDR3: TGTGCCAGCAGCTTAGGCCGGGGTGTGGCCAACGTCCTGACTTTC. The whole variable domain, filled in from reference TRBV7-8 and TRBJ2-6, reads GAGVSQSPRYKVAKRGQDVALRCDPISGHVSLFWYQQALGQGPEFLTYFQNEAQLDKSGLPSDRFFAERPEGSVSTLKIQRTQQEDSAVYLCASSLGRGVANVLTFGAGSRLTVL.

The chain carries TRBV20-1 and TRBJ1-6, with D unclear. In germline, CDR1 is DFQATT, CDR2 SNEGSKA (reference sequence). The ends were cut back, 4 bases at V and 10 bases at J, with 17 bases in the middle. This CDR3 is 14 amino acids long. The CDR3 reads CSAKNPQDHSPLHF. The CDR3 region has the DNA TGCAGTGCTAAAAACCCCCAGGACCACTCACCCCTCCACTTT.

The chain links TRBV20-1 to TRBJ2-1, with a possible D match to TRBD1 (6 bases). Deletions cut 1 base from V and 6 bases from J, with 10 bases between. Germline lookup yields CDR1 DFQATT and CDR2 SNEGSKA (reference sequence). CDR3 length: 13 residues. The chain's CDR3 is CSARVAGANEQFF. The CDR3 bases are TGCAGTGCTAGAGTGGCAGGGGCCAATGAGCAGTTCTTC.

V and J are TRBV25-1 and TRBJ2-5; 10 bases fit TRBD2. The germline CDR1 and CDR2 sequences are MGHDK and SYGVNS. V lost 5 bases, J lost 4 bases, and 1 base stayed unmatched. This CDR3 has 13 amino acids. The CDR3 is CASSKREGETQYF. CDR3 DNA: TGTGCCAGCAGTAAGCGGGAGGGAGAGACCCAGTACTTC.

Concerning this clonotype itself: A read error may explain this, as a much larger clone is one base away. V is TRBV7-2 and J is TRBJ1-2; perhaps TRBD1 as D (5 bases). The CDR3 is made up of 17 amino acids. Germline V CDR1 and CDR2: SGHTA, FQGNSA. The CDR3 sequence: CAGSKAPGLILVNGYTF. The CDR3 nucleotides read TGTGCCGGCAGCAAAGCCCCGGGACTCATTCTTGTGAATGGCTACACCTTC.

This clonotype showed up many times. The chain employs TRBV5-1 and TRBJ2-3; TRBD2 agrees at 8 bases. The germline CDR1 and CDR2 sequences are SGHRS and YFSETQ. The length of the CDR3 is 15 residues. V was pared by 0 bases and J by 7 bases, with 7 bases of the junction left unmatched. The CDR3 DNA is TGCGCCAGCAGCTTGGAGGGGACTAGGGTCCATACGCAGTATTTT. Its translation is CASSLEGTRVHTQYF.

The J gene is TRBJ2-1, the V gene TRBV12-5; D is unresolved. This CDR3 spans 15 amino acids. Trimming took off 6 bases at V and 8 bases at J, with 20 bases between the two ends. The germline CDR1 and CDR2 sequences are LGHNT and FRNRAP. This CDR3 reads CASGPPGPYVDEQFF. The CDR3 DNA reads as TGTGCTAGTGGGCCACCCGGACCCTACGTTGATGAGCAGTTCTTC.

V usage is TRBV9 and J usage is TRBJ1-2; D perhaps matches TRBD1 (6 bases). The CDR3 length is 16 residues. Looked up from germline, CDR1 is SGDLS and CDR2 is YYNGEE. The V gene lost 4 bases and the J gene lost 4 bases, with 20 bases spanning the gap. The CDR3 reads CASSTVRGGGRYGYTF. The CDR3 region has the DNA TGTGCCAGCAGCACGGTTAGGGGGGGGGGTCGCTATGGCTACACCTTC.

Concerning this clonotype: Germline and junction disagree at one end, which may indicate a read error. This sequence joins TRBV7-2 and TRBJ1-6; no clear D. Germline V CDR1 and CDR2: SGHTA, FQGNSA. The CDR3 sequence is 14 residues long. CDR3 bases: TGTGCCAGCAGCTTTCCCGGGGAGGGCTCAGCGCAGTACTTT. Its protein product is CASSFPGEGSAQYF.

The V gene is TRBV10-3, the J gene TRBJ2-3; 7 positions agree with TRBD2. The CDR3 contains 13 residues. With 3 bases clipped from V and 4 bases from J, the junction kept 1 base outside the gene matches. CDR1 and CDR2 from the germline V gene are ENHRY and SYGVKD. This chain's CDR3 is CAISDLAADTQYF. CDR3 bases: TGTGCCATCAGTGACCTAGCGGCAGATACGCAGTATTTT.

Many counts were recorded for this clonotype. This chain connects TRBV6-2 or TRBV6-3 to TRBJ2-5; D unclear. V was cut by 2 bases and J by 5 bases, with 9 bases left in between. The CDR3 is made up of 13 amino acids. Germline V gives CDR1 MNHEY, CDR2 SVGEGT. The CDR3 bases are TGTGCCAGCAGTTACGGGGTCGTGGAGACCCAGTACTTC. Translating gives CASSYGVVETQYF.

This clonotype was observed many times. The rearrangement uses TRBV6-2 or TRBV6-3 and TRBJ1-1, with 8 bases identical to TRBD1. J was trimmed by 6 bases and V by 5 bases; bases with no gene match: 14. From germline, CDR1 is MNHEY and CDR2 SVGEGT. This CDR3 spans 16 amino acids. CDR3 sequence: CASSTPDRVRNAEAFF. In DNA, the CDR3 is TGTGCCAGCAGTACGCCGGACAGGGTGAGAAACGCTGAAGCTTTCTTT.

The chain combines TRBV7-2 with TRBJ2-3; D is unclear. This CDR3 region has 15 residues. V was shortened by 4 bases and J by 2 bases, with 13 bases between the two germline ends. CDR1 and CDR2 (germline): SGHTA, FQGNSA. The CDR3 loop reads CASSSARLNTDTQYF. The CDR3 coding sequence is TGTGCCAGCAGCTCAGCCAGGCTCAACACAGATACGCAGTATTTT.

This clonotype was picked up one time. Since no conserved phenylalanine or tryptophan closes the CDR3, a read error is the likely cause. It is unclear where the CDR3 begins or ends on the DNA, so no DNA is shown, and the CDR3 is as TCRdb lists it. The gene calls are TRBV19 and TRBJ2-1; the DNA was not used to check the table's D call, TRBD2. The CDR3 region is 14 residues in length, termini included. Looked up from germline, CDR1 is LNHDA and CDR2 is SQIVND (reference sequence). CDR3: CASRVAGEAKEQFG.

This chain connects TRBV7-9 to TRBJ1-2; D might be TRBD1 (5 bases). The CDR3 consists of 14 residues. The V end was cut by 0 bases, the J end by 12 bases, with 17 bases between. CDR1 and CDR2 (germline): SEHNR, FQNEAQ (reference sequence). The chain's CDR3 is CASSLAEGGEVHTF. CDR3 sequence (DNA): TGTGCCAGCAGCTTAGCGGAGGGAGGGGAGGTTCACACCTTC. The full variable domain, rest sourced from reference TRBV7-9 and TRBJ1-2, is DTGVSQNPRHKITKRGQNVTFRCDPISEHNRLYWYRQTLGQGPEFLTYFQNEAQLEKSRLLSDRFSAERPKGSFSTLEIQRTEQGDSAMYLCASSLAEGGEVHTFGSGTRLTVV.

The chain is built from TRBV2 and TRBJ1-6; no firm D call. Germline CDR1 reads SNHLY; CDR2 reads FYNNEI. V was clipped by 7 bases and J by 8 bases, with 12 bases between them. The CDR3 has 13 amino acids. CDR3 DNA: TGTGCCAGCACCCTCCTTGTAGATTCACCCCTCCACTTT. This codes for CASTLLVDSPLHF.

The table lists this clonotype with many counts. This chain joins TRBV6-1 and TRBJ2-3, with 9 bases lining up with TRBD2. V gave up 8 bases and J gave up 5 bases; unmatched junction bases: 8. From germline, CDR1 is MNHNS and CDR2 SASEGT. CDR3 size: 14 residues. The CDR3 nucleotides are TGTGCCAGCCTGAGTAGCGGGGGCATAGATACGCAGTATTTT. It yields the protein CASLSSGGIDTQYF.

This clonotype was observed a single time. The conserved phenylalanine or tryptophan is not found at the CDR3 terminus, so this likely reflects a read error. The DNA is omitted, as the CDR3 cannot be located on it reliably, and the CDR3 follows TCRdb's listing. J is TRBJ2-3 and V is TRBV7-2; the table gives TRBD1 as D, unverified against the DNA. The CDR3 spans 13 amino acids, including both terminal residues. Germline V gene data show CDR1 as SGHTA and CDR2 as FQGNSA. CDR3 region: CASSSAGTDGGHL.

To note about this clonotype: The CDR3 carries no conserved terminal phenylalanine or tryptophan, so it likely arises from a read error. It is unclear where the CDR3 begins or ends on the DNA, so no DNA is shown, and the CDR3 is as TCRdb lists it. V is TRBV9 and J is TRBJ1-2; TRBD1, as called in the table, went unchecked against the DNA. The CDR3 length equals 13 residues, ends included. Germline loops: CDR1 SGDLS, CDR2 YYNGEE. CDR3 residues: CASSGGTGGVNTV.

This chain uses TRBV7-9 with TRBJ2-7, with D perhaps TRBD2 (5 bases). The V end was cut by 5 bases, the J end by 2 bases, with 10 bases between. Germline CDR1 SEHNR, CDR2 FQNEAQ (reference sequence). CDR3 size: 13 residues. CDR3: CASSPPGAYEQYF. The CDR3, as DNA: TGTGCCAGCAGCCCCCCCGGGGCCTACGAGCAGTACTTC.

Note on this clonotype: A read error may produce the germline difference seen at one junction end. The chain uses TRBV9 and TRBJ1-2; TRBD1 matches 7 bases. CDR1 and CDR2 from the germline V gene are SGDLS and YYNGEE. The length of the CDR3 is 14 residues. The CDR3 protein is CASSAPRTGPRSAF. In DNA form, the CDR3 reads TGTGCCAGCAGCGCACCGAGGACAGGCCCCCGATCTGCCTTC. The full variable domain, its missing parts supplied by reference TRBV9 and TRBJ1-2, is DSGVTQTPKHLITATGQRVTLRCSPRSGDLSVYWYQQSLDQGLQFLIQYYNGEERAKGNILERFSAQQFPDLHSELNLSSLELGDSALYFCASSAPRTGPRSAFGSGTRLTVV.